The 15 T cell receptor beta chains listed next were all sequenced from one sample in a study of blood T cell repertoires in COVID-19 (dated by TCRdb to 2020 to 2021). Library generation was performed with the immunoSEQ multiplex PCR assay. As stored in TCRdb, this immuneACCESS dataset retains in-frame rearrangements with V and J assigned. A fraction of the clones does not appear; measured against another copy, unresolved V genes explain less than half of the discrepancy, and the remainder lacks a known reason. Counted in this sample were about 220,000 clones; 80% to 90% of them appeared once. The ten top clones hold approximately 4.9% of the sample. Sequences were obtained from PBMCs or T cells enriched from blood (not recorded which). The receptors here all came from a woman aged 45-65 years who had been exposed to COVID-19.

This clone came up once. The chain's CDR3 is CASSLAPGGTGTYEQYF. As DNA, the CDR3 is TGTGCCAGCAGCTTAGCCCCAGGTGGGACAGGTACCTACGAGCAGTACTTC. The chain links TRBV11-2 to TRBJ2-7; the match to TRBD1 covers 8 bases. This CDR3 has 17 amino acids. With 1 base clipped from V and 2 bases from J, the junction kept 10 bases outside the gene matches. Germline-derived CDR1 and CDR2 are SGHAT and FQNNGV.

Only one count was recorded for this clone. The chain has TRBV5-5 and TRBJ2-7; D is ambiguous. The CDR3 runs to 13 residues. V was trimmed by 0 bases and J by 3 bases, leaving 7 bases between them. Germline V CDR1 and CDR2: SGHKS, YYEKEE (reference sequence). The CDR3, as DNA: TGTGCCAGCAGCTTGGTCCCCGGCTACGAGCAGTACTTC. Its protein product is CASSLVPGYEQYF.

The chain joins TRBV5-6 to TRBJ1-1; 9 nucleotides line up with TRBD1. CDR1 is SGHDT and CDR2 is YYEEEE in the germline V gene. J gave up 4 bases and V 7 bases, and 8 bases lay outside the gene matches. This CDR3 has 14 amino acids. The CDR3: CASLSGQGSTEAFF. In DNA form, the CDR3 reads TGTGCCAGCCTATCGGGACAGGGTAGCACTGAAGCTTTCTTT.

The rearrangement links TRBV5-8 to TRBJ1-1; 7 nucleotides align to TRBD1. The CDR3 length is 13 residues. CDR1 SGHTS and CDR2 YDEGEE come from the germline V gene. The ends lost 2 bases at V and 6 bases at J; junction bases unmatched: 4. The CDR3 spells CASSFNRGSEAFF. The CDR3 nucleotides read TGTGCCAGCAGCTTTAACAGGGGCTCTGAAGCTTTCTTT.

V usage is TRBV5-6 and J usage is TRBJ2-7, with D perhaps TRBD1 (5 bases). This CDR3 comprises 13 residues. V gave up 4 bases and J gave up 3 bases, with 11 bases separating them. Germline V gene data show CDR1 as SGHDT and CDR2 as YYEEEE. DNA for the CDR3: TGTGCCAGCAGCCCAGGGCAAATCTACGAGCAGTACTTC. Translated: CASSPGQIYEQYF.

The chain carries TRBV27 and TRBJ2-6; D is undetermined. V dropped 3 bases and J dropped 6 bases, with 12 bases sitting between them. CDR3 length equals 15 residues. In germline, CDR1 is MNHEY, CDR2 SMNVEV (reference sequence). CDR3 amino acids: CASSLARNEANVLTF. CDR3 DNA sequence: TGTGCCAGCAGTTTGGCACGAAATGAGGCCAACGTCCTGACTTTC. Drawing the rest from reference TRBV27 and TRBJ2-6, the complete variable domain is EAQVTQNPRYLITVTGKKLTVTCSQNMNHEYMSWYRQDPGLGLRQIYYSMNVEVTDKGDVPEGYKVSRKEKRNFPLILESPSPNQTSLYFCASSLARNEANVLTFGAGSRLTVL.

The CDR3 is CASGSGGLAKNIQYF. The CDR3 DNA sequence: TGTGCCAGCGGGTCGGGGGGCCTAGCCAAAAACATTCAGTACTTC. This chain joins TRBV7-2 and TRBJ2-4, with D perhaps matching TRBD2 (7 bases). Trimming stripped 8 bases from V and 0 bases from J, with 14 bases between. Germline lookup yields CDR1 SGHTA and CDR2 FQGNSA. The CDR3 consists of 15 residues.

Written as DNA, the CDR3 is TGTGCCAGCAGCGTATCCGCAGGCGTGAACACCGGGGAGCTGTTTTTT. Its translation: CASSVSAGVNTGELFF. V usage is TRBV9 and J usage is TRBJ2-2; no reliable D call. Germline V lookup: CDR1 SGDLS, CDR2 YYNGEE. This CDR3 contains 16 residues. Trimming stripped 1 base from V and 1 base from J, with 11 bases between.

The V call is TRBV4-3, the J call TRBJ1-4; 7 positions agree with TRBD1. The germline CDR1 and CDR2 sequences are LGHNA and YSLEER. This CDR3 region has 16 residues. With V trimmed by 3 bases and J by 5 bases, 9 bases remained unmatched. The CDR3 reads CASSQDRTMGNEKLFF. The CDR3, as DNA: TGCGCCAGCAGCCAGGACAGGACAATGGGGAATGAAAAACTGTTTTTT.

The sample holds a few counts of this clone. In nucleotides, the CDR3 is TGTGCCAGCAGTATTACTAGCGGGGGGTCCTATGAGCAGTTCTTC. Its translation: CASSITSGGSYEQFF. The genes are TRBV9 and TRBJ2-1; TRBD2 matches at 12 bases. Germline assignment: CDR1 SGDLS and CDR2 YYNGEE. CDR3 length: 15 amino acids. Germline trimming cut 5 bases from V and 8 bases from J; bases unmatched to any gene: 8.

The CDR3 protein is CASSLAQGLGTEAFF. CDR3 in DNA: TGCGCCAGCAGCTTGGCCCAGGGGCTTGGGACTGAAGCTTTCTTT. V gene TRBV5-1 combines with J gene TRBJ1-1; tentatively, D is TRBD1 (6 bases). Trimming removed 0 bases at V and 5 bases at J, with 14 bases between. The V gene's germline CDR1 is SGHRS and CDR2 YFSETQ. The CDR3 consists of 15 residues.

This clone came up a few times. CDR3 in amino acids: CASSLDGKAFF. The DNA of the CDR3 is TGTGCCAGCAGCCTTGACGGGAAAGCTTTCTTT. The chain is built from TRBV3-1 (or the pseudogene TRBV3-2) and TRBJ1-1; D unclear. V lost 4 bases and J lost 9, with 9 bases in between. In germline, CDR1 is LGHDT, CDR2 YNNKEL (reference sequence). This CDR3 spans 11 amino acids.

This CDR3 is CASSPNVGWTRAAFF. DNA of the CDR3: TGTGCCAGCAGCCCCAACGTGGGGTGGACGAGGGCGGCTTTCTTT. The chain employs TRBV5-4 and TRBJ1-1; the D is unclear. CDR1 and CDR2 (germline): SGHNT, YYREEE (reference sequence). V was cut by 4 bases and J by 11 bases, with 24 bases left in between. The CDR3 extends over 15 amino acids.

The chain links TRBV24-1 to TRBJ2-5, with TRBD2 as a possible D gene (5 bases). Between the trimmed V and J ends, which lost 2 bases and 2 bases, there was a span of 8 bases. There are 14 residues in the CDR3. In germline, CDR1 is KGHDR, CDR2 SFDVKD. CDR3 residues: CATSDSRTQETQYF. For the CDR3, the DNA is TGTGCCACCAGTGATTCCCGGACTCAAGAGACCCAGTACTTC.

The chain couples TRBV20-1 to TRBJ1-5; the D is unclear. The CDR3 extends over 16 amino acids. Trimming pared 3 bases from V and 1 base from J, leaving 16 bases between. Germline loops: CDR1 DFQATT, CDR2 SNEGSKA (reference sequence). The CDR3 DNA sequence: TGCAGTGCTAGTGTGCCCTCGGGTGTAAGCAATCAGCCCCAGCATTTT. It specifies CSASVPSGVSNQPQHF.